This T cell receptor beta chain was profiled in a study of immune evolution from preneoplasia to lung adenocarcinoma (TCRdb year 2021). About the investigation overall: HLA loss of heterozygosity was seen in about 7%, 15% and 30% of AIS, MIA and ADC lesions, and in no AAH lesions. Whole exome sequencing and methylation data from the same cohort of nodules were integrated with the immune data. A total of roughly 50 patients with pulmonary nodules who underwent surgical resection were included in the overall cohort. POLYSOLVER was used to infer class I HLA alleles from exome data, and LOHHLA was used to detect allele-specific HLA loss. It was reported in the study that 100 to 110 samples were used for TCR sequencing. Resected precursor lesions (AAH, AIS, MIA) and invasive adenocarcinomas were each compared against paired morphologically normal lung tissue. The study used immune gene expression, TCR sequencing and multiplex immunofluorescence to profile the immune contexture of lung adenocarcinoma precursors and invasive adenocarcinoma. The TCR sequencing data were obtained from a few dozen patients. The sample size depended on which specimens were available, not on a prior power calculation.

For this clone: Its specific antigen is unknown. Per-base quality was not reported, and no clone a single base away is much larger than it.

After removal of 5 bases from V and 4 bases from J, the junction retains 8 bases not matched to a gene. CDR1 and CDR2 (SQVTM, ANQGSEA) derive from the germline V gene. The CDR3 spans 14 residues, from the cysteine through the phenylalanine. CDR3 DNA is the only sequence kept; it has 42 bases, read in frame from the first base. Resection was performed on patients in Japan or China between about 2014 and 2017. The histologic diagnosis of each case was independently confirmed on H&E slides by two lung cancer pathologists. For nucleic acid extraction, premalignant or tumor cells were enriched by macro-dissection following pathologic assessment. DNA was isolated from FFPE tissue using the AllPrep DNA/RNA FFPE Kit. The paper as a whole reports these results and caveats: Because all patients came from Japan and China, whether the findings apply to Western populations was uncertain. The findings rested on association rather than direct causation, and larger cohorts with long-term follow-up and longitudinal biopsies were considered necessary. Normal lung showed the highest clonality, whereas later-stage lesions appeared to have higher T cell density and diversity but lower clonality. Top T cell clone frequencies were highest in normal lung and appeared to decrease progressively from AAH through AIS, MIA and invasive adenocarcinoma. T cell clonality was highest in KRAS-mutant nodules compared with EGFR-mutant or double wild-type lesions.

TCR beta CDR3 regions were sequenced from DNA using the immunoSEQ hsTCRbeta Kit. As for the authors' bioinformatics: The ImmunoSEQ Analyzer was used to analyse the TCR sequencing data. T cell clonality was defined as 1 minus Pielou's evenness computed on productive rearrangements. To measure T cell diversity, the inverse Simpson index was applied to productive templates. T cell density was expressed as TCR beta template counts normalized to usable DNA, with usable DNA estimated by amplifying and sequencing housekeeping genes. TCR metrics were compared across histologic stages using two-sided Kruskal-Wallis tests. Sourced from immuneACCESS, this table was stored by TCRdb with only in-frame sequences that have V and J called. A share of the clones is absent; for the studies checked, an unresolved V gene accounts for under half, and the remainder has no known explanation. The V and J calls and the clone size are those of that table, but D and trimming were determined from the DNA. This sample holds under 7,000 clones; 80% to 85% were observed only once. Of the sample, approximately 5.8% falls within the top ten clones.

The sequenced material came from FFPE invasive lung adenocarcinoma tissue. The cell subset or site label, read with the paper, signifies: frankly invasive lung adenocarcinoma (ADC). This receptor was identified in a person between 50 and 60 years old with lung adenocarcinoma. This chain is built from TRBV29-1 and TRBJ1-2, with 9 junctional bases fitting TRBD1. The sequence in DNA is TGCAGCGTTCTTAAAGACAGGGGGGGCTATGGCTACACCTTC. It codes for CSVLKDRGGYGYTF.